This paragraph reports one T cell receptor (beta chain). Its target antigen remains unknown. The conserved closing phenylalanine or tryptophan is absent in this CDR3, likely reflecting a read error. These data originate in a study of tumor-infiltrating lymphocytes in primary liver carcinoma (dated 2017 in TCRdb). General notes on the study: Of the five patients, three men and two women aged 30 to 69 years, four had hepatocellular carcinoma and one had combined HCC and intrahepatic cholangiocarcinoma. The tumors of the five patients were staged as T1-T3 N0M0, with maximum diameters ranging from roughly 4.2 to 10 cm. Roughly 3.65 to 8 million productive TCRbeta reads were obtained per sample, and no significant difference in read depth was found between tissue types. Across five regions of each liver tumor, along with adjacent normal tissue and blood, the study brought together TCRbeta repertoire sequencing, expression microarrays and whole-exome sequencing. A total of roughly 35 specimens from 5 patients went through TCRbeta repertoire sequencing, namely 25 tumor regions, 5 adjacent noncancerous liver tissues and 5 peripheral blood samples. To link TCRbeta repertoire diversity to the local molecular phenotype, the 20 to 30 tumor region samples were profiled with Agilent mRNA microarrays. Repertoires from technical replicates were highly reproducible, with mean shared-clone rates approximately 0.92 and correlation coefficients above 0.95. Study-level results and caveats: With just four to six patients in the study, the authors point out that the findings should be validated in a larger study. Only about 7.5-25% of top clones were found in all five regions of a tumor, suggesting spatial heterogeneity of tumor-infiltrating T cells. Comparison of CD4+ and CD8+ T cell repertoires was precluded by the use of bulk unsorted samples. Repertoire overlap was higher between tumor regions (mean about 36%) than tumor-adjacent (around 17%) or tumor-blood (approximately 15%) pairs, consistent with antigen-driven expansion. The top 250 clones made up a significantly larger repertoire fraction in tumors than in blood (p = 0.039). Because only the TCR beta chain was sequenced and unpaired alpha chains were not captured, true repertoire diversity is likely underestimated.

Total RNA and DNA were co-extracted without cell sorting from roughly 20-30 mg of bulk tissue using the AllPrep DNA/RNA mini kit. Surgical resection was performed in China between November 2015 and early 2016 on four or five patients with histopathologically diagnosed primary liver carcinoma. At the time of sampling, the patients had chronic HBV infection and had not received any treatment. Five spatially separated regions were sampled from each tumor: the superior, inferior, left-lateral and right-lateral poles, plus the tumor centre. Histological examination found more than 75% viable tumor cells in every tumor sample. Pieces of fresh tumor and adjacent tissue were cut in half, with one half kept in RNAlater at -80 degrees C and the other half sent for histology. CDR1 and CDR2 (MNHNY, SVGAGI) derive from the germline V gene (reference sequence). The CDR3 length equals 15 residues, ends included. Only CDR3 DNA remains: 45 bases, in frame from the first base. V is shortened by 9 bases, J by 4 bases, and the region joining them spans 21 bases.

Using a constant-region primer and ProtoScript II reverse transcriptase, TCRbeta-specific cDNA was reverse-transcribed from around 500 ng total RNA. The TCRbeta libraries were prepared through three rounds of nested multiplex PCR following a slightly modified ARM-PCR procedure. Each of the first two PCR rounds ran for approximately 10 cycles using multiplex TRBV1-TRBV30 forward primers together with a Cbeta reverse primer. Sample barcodes and Illumina adapters were attached in a final 25-cycle PCR using Deep VentR polymerase. Before sequencing, amplicons of 200-500 bp were gel-purified using a QIAquick gel extraction kit. An Illumina HiSeq 2500 was used to sequence the TCRbeta amplicons with 250-bp paired-end reads. The original methods were these. Quality trimming of reads was performed with Trimmomatic v0.33, and paired reads were merged with FLASH v1.2.11 so that full CDR3 sequences could be recovered. V, D and J germline segments were assigned to the rearranged TCRbeta sequences by MiGEC v1.2.1b. Clonotype statistics, along with Shannon-Wiener diversity indices, were calculated using VDJtools v1.0.0. To cut down on sampling bias, every analysis after diversity analysis relied on just the 250 most abundant clonotypes from each sample. TCRdb took the public reads, trimmed them with fastp at Q25, ran MiXCR for clone calling and kept in-frame beta chains. Rows matching on CDR3 protein sequence are summarized as one entry with the most common DNA and genes. None of the V and J calls come from the authors' own analysis; TCRdb made them. The sample table contains fewer than 90,000 distinct CDR3 sequences; only one count was recorded for 72% of them. The ten largest clonotypes hold around 19% of the sample.

Sequenced sample: liver tumor tissue from sampling region 1. In light of the paper, this sample's cell subset or site label describes: tumor region T1, superior pole. The chain employs TRBV6-6 and TRBJ2-5; TRBD2 could be the D gene, as 7 bases match. The clonotype was recovered from a man aged 35 to 55 with primary liver carcinoma and hepatitis B virus infection. The CDR3 loop reads CASTPLRGGGETQYL. The base sequence is TGTGCCAGTACCCCATTGAGGGGGGGGGGAGAGACCCAGTACTTA.